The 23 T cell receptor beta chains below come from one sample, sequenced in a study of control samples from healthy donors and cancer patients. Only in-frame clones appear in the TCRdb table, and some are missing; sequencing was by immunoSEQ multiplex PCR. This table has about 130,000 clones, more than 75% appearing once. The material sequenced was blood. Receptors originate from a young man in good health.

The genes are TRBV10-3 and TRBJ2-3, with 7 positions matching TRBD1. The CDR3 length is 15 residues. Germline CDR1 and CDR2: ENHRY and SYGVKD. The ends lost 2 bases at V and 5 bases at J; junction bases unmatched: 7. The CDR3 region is CAISEPGTEGDTQYF. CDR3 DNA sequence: TGTGCCATCAGTGAGCCCGGGACAGAGGGAGATACGCAGTATTTT.

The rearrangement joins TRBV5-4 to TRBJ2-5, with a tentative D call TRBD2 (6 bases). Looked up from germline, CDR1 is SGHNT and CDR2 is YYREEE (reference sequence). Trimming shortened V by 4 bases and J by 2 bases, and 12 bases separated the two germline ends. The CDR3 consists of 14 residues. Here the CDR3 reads CASSPGEAQETQYF. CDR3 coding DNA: TGTGCCAGCAGCCCGGGGGAAGCACAAGAGACCCAGTACTTC.

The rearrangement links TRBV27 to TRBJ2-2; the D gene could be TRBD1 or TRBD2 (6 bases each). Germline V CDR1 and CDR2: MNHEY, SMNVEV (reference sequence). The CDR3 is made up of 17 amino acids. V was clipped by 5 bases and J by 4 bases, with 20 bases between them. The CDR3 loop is CASSRTSGARGTGELFF. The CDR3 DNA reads TGTGCCAGCAGTCGTACCTCGGGGGCGCGGGGCACCGGGGAGCTGTTTTTT.

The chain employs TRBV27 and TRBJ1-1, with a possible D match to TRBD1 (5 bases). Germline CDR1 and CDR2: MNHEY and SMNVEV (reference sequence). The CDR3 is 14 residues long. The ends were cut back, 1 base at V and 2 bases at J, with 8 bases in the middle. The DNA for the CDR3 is TGTGCCAGCAGTTTATGGGGGGACAACACTGAAGCTTTCTTT. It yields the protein CASSLWGDNTEAFF.

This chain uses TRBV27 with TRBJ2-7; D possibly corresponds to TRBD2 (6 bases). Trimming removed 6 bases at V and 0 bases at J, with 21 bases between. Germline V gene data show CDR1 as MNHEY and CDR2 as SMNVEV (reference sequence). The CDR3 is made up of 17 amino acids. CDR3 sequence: CASRSRSREPNSYEQYF. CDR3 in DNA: TGTGCCAGCAGATCAAGGTCGCGGGAACCCAACTCCTACGAGCAGTACTTC.

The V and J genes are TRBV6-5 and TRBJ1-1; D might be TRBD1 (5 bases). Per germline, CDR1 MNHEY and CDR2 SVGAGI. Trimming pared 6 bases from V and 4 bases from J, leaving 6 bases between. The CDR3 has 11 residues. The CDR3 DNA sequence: TGTGCCAGCAGGCAGGGCACTGAAGCTTTCTTT. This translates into CASRQGTEAFF.

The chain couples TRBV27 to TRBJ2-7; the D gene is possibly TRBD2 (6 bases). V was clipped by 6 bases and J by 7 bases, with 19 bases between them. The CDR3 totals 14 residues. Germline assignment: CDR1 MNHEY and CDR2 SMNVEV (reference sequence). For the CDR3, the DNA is TGTGCCAGCAGCCCCGGGTTGGGGACTGAGGAGCAGTACTTC. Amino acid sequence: CASSPGLGTEEQYF.

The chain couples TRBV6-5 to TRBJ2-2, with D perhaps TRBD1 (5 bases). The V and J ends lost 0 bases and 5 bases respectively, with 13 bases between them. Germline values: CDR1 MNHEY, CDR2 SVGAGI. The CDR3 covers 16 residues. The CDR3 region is CASSYSPQARTGELFF. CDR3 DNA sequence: TGTGCCAGCAGTTACTCCCCACAGGCAAGGACCGGGGAGCTGTTTTTT.

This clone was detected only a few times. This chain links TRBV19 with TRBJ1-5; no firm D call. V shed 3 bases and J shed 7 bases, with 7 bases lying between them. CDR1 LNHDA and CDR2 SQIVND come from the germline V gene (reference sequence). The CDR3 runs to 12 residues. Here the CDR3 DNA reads TGTGCCAGTAGTATTGATTTGCAGCCCCAGCATTTT. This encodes CASSIDLQPQHF.

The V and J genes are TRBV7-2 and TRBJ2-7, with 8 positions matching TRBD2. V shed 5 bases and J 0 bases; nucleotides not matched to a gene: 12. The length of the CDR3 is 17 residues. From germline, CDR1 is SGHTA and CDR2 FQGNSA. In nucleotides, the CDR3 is TGTGCCAGCAGCCCGATGCGGGAGGTTTACAGCTCCTACGAGCAGTACTTC. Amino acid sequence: CASSPMREVYSSYEQYF. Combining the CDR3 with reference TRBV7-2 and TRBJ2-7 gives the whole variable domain GAGVSQSPSNKVTEKGKDVELRCDPISGHTALYWYRQSLGQGLEFLIYFQGNSAPDKSGLPSDRFSAERTGGSVSTLTIQRTQQEDSAVYLCASSPMREVYSSYEQYFGPGTRLTVT.

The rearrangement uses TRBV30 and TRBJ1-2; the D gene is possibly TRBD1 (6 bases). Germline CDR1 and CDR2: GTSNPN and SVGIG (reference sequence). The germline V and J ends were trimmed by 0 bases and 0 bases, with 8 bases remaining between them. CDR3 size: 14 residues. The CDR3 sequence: CAWSVRTANYGYTF. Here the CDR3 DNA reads TGTGCCTGGAGTGTAAGGACAGCTAACTATGGCTACACCTTC. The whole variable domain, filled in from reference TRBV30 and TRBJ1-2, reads SQTIHQWPATLVQPVGSPLSLECTVEGTSNPNLYWYRQAAGRGLQLLFYSVGIGQISSEVPQNLSASRPQDRQFILSSKKLLLSDSGFYLCAWSVRTANYGYTFGSGTRLTVV.

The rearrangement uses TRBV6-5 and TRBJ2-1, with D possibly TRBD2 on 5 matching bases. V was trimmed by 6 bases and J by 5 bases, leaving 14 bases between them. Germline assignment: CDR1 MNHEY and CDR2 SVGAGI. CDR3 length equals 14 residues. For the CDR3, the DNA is TGTGCCAGCAGACCCCGGGATCTTCACAATGAGCAGTTCTTC. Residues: CASRPRDLHNEQFF.

The chain's CDR3 is CSARDQYEQYF. The DNA for the CDR3 is TGCAGTGCTAGAGATCAGTACGAGCAGTACTTC. The chain is built from TRBV20-1 and TRBJ2-7; D is undetermined. There are 11 residues in the CDR3. CDR1 and CDR2 from the germline V gene are DFQATT and SNEGSKA (reference sequence). V lost 0 bases and J 4 bases, leaving 4 bases between the germline ends.

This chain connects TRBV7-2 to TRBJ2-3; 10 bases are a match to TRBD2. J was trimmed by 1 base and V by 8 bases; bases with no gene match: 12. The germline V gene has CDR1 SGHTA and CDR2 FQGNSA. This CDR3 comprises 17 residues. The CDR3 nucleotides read TGTGCCAGCGGGCCGGGCCTAGGGACTAGCGGCACAGATACGCAGTATTTT. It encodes CASGPGLGTSGTDTQYF.

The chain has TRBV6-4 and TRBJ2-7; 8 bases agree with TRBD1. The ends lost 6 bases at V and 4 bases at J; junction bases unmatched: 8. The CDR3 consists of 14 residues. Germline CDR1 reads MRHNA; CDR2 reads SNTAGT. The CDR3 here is CASRGQGTRYEQYF. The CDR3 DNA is TGTGCCAGCAGAGGACAGGGAACCCGATACGAGCAGTACTTC.

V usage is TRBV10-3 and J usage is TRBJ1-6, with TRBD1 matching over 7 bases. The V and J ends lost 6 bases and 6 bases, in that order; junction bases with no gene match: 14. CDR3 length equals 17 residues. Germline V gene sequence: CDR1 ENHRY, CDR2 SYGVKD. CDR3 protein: CAIRRDSMKDTNSPLHF. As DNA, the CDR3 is TGTGCCATCAGAAGGGACAGCATGAAAGATACTAATTCACCCCTCCACTTT.

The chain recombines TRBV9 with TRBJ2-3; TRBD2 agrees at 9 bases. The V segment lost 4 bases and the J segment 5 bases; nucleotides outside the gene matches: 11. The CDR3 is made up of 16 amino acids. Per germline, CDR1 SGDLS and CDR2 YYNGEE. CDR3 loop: CASSPRAGGLEDTQYF. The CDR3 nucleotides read TGTGCCAGCAGCCCCCGGGCGGGAGGGCTTGAAGATACGCAGTATTTT.

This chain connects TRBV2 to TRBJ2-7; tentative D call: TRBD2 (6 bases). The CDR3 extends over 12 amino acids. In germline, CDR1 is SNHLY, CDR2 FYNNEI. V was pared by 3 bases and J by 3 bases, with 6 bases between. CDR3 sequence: CASSEGGYEQYF. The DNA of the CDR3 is TGTGCCAGCAGTGAGGGGGGCTACGAGCAGTACTTC.

CDR3 sequence: CASSYARDGPSYTQYF. The CDR3 coding sequence is TGTGCCAGCAGTTACGCCCGGGACGGACCCTCTTATACGCAGTATTTT. The chain carries TRBV6-2 or TRBV6-3 and TRBJ2-3; D possibly uses TRBD1 or TRBD2 (5 bases each). The germline V gene has CDR1 MNHEY and CDR2 SVGEGT. V lost 2 bases to trimming and J lost 7 bases, with 19 bases between them. This CDR3 is 16 amino acids long.

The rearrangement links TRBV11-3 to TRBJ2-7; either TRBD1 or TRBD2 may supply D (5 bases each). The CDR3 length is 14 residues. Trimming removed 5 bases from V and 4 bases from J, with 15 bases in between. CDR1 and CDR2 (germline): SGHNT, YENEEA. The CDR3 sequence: CASSQRGQNYEQYF. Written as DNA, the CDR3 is TGTGCCAGCAGCCAGAGGGGCCAGAATTACGAGCAGTACTTC.

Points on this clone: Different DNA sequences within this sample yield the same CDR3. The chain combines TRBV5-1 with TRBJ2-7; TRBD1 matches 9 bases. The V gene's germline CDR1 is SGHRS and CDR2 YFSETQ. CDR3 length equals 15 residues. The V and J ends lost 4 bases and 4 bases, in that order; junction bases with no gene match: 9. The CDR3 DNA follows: TGCGCCAGCAGCCTAGAACCGGGACAGGGTTACGAGCAGTACTTC. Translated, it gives CASSLEPGQGYEQYF.

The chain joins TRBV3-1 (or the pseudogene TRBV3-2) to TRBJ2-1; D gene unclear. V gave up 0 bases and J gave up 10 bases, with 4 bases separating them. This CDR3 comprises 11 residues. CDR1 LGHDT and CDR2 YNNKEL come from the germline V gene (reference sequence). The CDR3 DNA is TGTGCCAGCAGCCAAGACGGCGAGCAGTTCTTC. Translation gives CASSQDGEQFF.

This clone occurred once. CDR3 DNA: TGTGCCAGCATCTCGTGGGGTAGCGGGAGGCCCAACACCGGGGAGCTGTTTTTT. This codes for CASISWGSGRPNTGELFF. The chain couples TRBV2 to TRBJ2-2, with TRBD2 matching over 10 bases. This CDR3 contains 18 residues. Unmatched junction bases numbered 13, after V lost 7 bases and J lost 2 bases. Looked up from germline, CDR1 is SNHLY and CDR2 is FYNNEI.